One TCR beta chain is described in this entry. The data are from a study of technical replicates of blood from several donors. Generated by immunoSEQ multiplex PCR, the TCRdb table keeps only in-frame clones and is missing some. The sample shows 67,000 or so clones, approximately 92% of them seen only once. CDR3 size: 13 residues. Germline CDR1 reads SEHNR; CDR2 reads FQNEAQ (reference sequence). Trimming cost V 3 bases and J 7 bases; bases outside gene matches: 5. The chain carries TRBV7-9 and TRBJ1-1; 7 bases are a match to TRBD1. Material: T cells isolated from PBMCs. This TCR derives from a human donor in good health. CDR3 amino acids: CASSFGQDLEAFF. CDR3 DNA sequence: TGTGCCAGCAGCTTCGGACAGGACCTTGAAGCTTTCTTT.